The 30 T cell receptor beta chains below all came from one sample that was sequenced in a study of response to subunit inactivated influenza vaccine. TCRdb re-derived calls from the RT-PCR reads in MiXCR, one entry per CDR3 protein. The sample has roughly 170,000 distinct CDR3 sequences; around a tenth are singletons. Sequencing used non-naive T cells sorted from PBMCs, obtained on the day of vaccination. All receptors come from a man aged 50 to 60 who received an inactivated influenza vaccine.

This clonotype was recorded a few times. The chain has TRBV25-1 and TRBJ1-5; D is uncertain. The CDR3 loop spans 12 amino acids. The V and J ends lost 5 bases and 5 bases respectively, with 7 bases between them. The germline V gene has CDR1 MGHDK and CDR2 SYGVNS. The CDR3 reads CASSNTDQPQHF. The CDR3 bases are TGTGCCAGCAGTAACACCGATCAGCCCCAGCATTTT.

This clonotype was counted a few times. V is TRBV19 and J is TRBJ2-1; a weak D match, TRBD1 (5 bases). The ends were cut back, 6 bases at V and 8 bases at J, with 20 bases in the middle. The V gene's germline CDR1 is LNHDA and CDR2 SQIVND (reference sequence). The CDR3 has 15 amino acids. CDR3 nucleotide sequence: TGTGCCAGTAGGTTAAGAGACAGTATTCTCGATGAGCAGTTCTTC. Amino acid sequence: CASRLRDSILDEQFF.

This clonotype was found many times. V gene TRBV7-9 combines with J gene TRBJ1-4; 7 nucleotides match TRBD1. Trimming cost V 5 bases and J 7 bases; bases outside gene matches: 7. Germline values: CDR1 SEHNR, CDR2 FQNEAQ (reference sequence). The CDR3 contains 14 residues. The CDR3 bases are TGTGCCAGCAGCCCACGACAGGGATTTGAAAAACTGTTTTTT. Translating it yields CASSPRQGFEKLFF.

This clonotype has at least ten counts. J is TRBJ2-3 and V is TRBV4-1; weak D call: TRBD2 (5 bases). V dropped 5 bases and J dropped 0 bases, with 24 bases sitting between them. CDR1 MGHRA and CDR2 YSYEKL come from the germline V gene. The CDR3 contains 19 residues. The CDR3 sequence is CASSFQSRRGGSSTDTQYF. The CDR3 DNA reads TGCGCCAGCAGCTTCCAATCCCGAAGAGGCGGGTCTAGCACAGATACGCAGTATTTT.

There are many counts of this clonotype. This chain links TRBV12-3 or TRBV12-4 with TRBJ1-2; no reliable D call. The CDR3 is 12 residues long. The V end was cut by 6 bases, the J end by 7 bases, with 12 bases between. This CDR3 reads CASRSIEGGYTF. In DNA, the CDR3 is TGTGCCAGCAGATCCATTGAGGGTGGCTACACCTTC.

The CDR3 sequence: CSARASIEQYF. In DNA form, the CDR3 reads TGCAGTGCTAGAGCGTCCATCGAGCAGTACTTC. The chain joins TRBV20-1 to TRBJ2-7, with D hard to call. The CDR3 loop spans 11 amino acids. Germline V CDR1 and CDR2: DFQATT, SNEGSKA (reference sequence). Trimming cost V 1 base and J 6 bases, with 7 bases left between them.

This clonotype was recorded many times. The chain has TRBV6-5 and TRBJ2-7, with 7 nucleotides matching TRBD1. This CDR3 is 14 amino acids long. Germline CDR1 MNHEY, CDR2 SVGAGI. Trimming at V came to 4 bases and at J to 3 bases, leaving 6 bases not matched to a gene. The CDR3 loop reads CASSLRGPYYEQYF. The CDR3 DNA follows: TGTGCCAGCAGTTTGAGGGGGCCGTACTACGAGCAGTACTTC.

A few counts support this clonotype. The chain combines TRBV7-3 with TRBJ2-1, with 7 bases lining up with TRBD1. Germline V gene data show CDR1 as SGHTA and CDR2 as FQGTGA. J lost 7 bases, V lost 5 bases, and 8 bases had no gene match. The length of the CDR3 is 14 residues. The CDR3 coding sequence is TGTGCCAGCAGCATTCCAGGGGGTTGGAATGAGCAGTTCTTC. Protein: CASSIPGGWNEQFF.

The V and J genes are TRBV20-1 and TRBJ2-3; 9 positions match TRBD1. V lost 6 bases and J lost 7; bases outside the gene matches: 14. Per the germline V gene, CDR1 is DFQATT and CDR2 is SNEGSKA (reference sequence). The CDR3 is made up of 15 amino acids. CDR3 residues: CSAKRTGVAGYTQYF. Here the CDR3 DNA reads TGCAGTGCCAAACGGACAGGGGTAGCCGGTTATACGCAGTATTTT.

The chain joins TRBV6-5 to TRBJ2-1; a possible D gene is TRBD2 (6 bases). V was trimmed by 0 bases and J by 15 bases, leaving 12 bases between them. The CDR3 extends over 12 amino acids. In germline, CDR1 is MNHEY, CDR2 SVGAGI. This chain's CDR3 is CASSYSGGPRFF. DNA for the CDR3: TGTGCCAGCAGTTACTCGGGGGGTCCCCGGTTCTTC.

There are many counts of this clonotype. The chain recombines TRBV7-9 with TRBJ2-3, with no clear D. The CDR3 extends over 13 amino acids. Trimming stripped 3 bases from V and 2 bases from J, with 6 bases between. Germline values: CDR1 SEHNR, CDR2 FQNEAQ (reference sequence). CDR3 amino acids: CASSFLDTDTQYF. The CDR3 region has the DNA TGTGCCAGCAGCTTTCTCGACACAGATACGCAGTATTTT.

The chain couples TRBV6-1 to TRBJ2-2; D is unclear. The V end was cut by 6 bases, the J end by 2 bases, with 19 bases between. CDR3 length equals 17 residues. From germline, CDR1 is MNHNS and CDR2 SASEGT. The CDR3 bases are TGTGCCAGCAGCCCCCGCGTCAGGCTAACTAACACCGGGGAGCTGTTTTTT. It specifies CASSPRVRLTNTGELFF.

As to this clonotype: A read error may be the cause here, since a much bigger clone is one base away. V gene TRBV5-1 combines with J gene TRBJ1-1, with TRBD1 matching 9 bases. V was pared by 7 bases and J by 4 bases, with 8 bases of the junction left unmatched. Per germline, CDR1 SGHRS and CDR2 YFSETQ. This CDR3 contains 14 residues. CDR3 loop: CASCGQGPGTEAFF. DNA of the CDR3: TGCGCCAGCTGCGGACAGGGGCCAGGCACTGAAGCTTTCTTT. The full variable domain, with the rest looked up from reference TRBV5-1 and TRBJ1-1, is KAGVTQTPRYLIKTRGQQVTLSCSPISGHRSVSWYQQTPGQGLQFLFEYFSETQRNKGNFPGRFSGRQFSNSRSEMNVSTLELGDSALYLCASCGQGPGTEAFFGQGTRLTVV.

There are many counts of this clonotype. The chain links TRBV10-3 to TRBJ1-5; 7 bases are shared with TRBD1. Germline V CDR1 and CDR2: ENHRY, SYGVKD. The CDR3 spans 13 residues. With 3 bases clipped from V and 7 bases from J, the junction kept 3 bases outside the gene matches. CDR3 region: CAISDRGDQPQHF. CDR3 DNA sequence: TGTGCCATCAGTGACAGGGGGGACCAGCCCCAGCATTTT.

The chain employs TRBV9 and TRBJ2-5, with D perhaps matching TRBD1 (6 bases). The CDR3 is made up of 14 amino acids. V gave up 0 bases and J gave up 3 bases, with 9 bases separating them. CDR1 is SGDLS, CDR2 YYNGEE, per germline. The chain's CDR3 is CASSVGQGKETQYF. The CDR3, as DNA: TGTGCCAGCAGCGTAGGCCAGGGGAAAGAGACCCAGTACTTC.

This rearrangement joins TRBV5-6 to TRBJ2-3, with TRBD2 matching over 11 bases. V trimming: 1 base; J trimming: 1 base; junction bases outside the gene matches: 2. Germline V gene lookup returns CDR1 SGHDT and CDR2 YYEEEE. The CDR3 loop spans 16 amino acids. As DNA, the CDR3 is TGTGCCAGCAGCTTGCAACTAGCGGGGGGCACAGATACGCAGTATTTT. It specifies CASSLQLAGGTDTQYF.

This clonotype showed up many times. The V call is TRBV11-2, the J call TRBJ2-1, with 11 positions matching TRBD2. The CDR3 length is 16 residues. J lost 2 bases, V lost 4 bases, and 4 bases had no gene match. Germline V lookup: CDR1 SGHAT, CDR2 FQNNGV. The CDR3 DNA reads as TGTGCCAGCAGCTCGAGACTAGCGGGACCCTACAATGAGCAGTTCTTC. Protein sequence: CASSSRLAGPYNEQFF.

In this sample, this clonotype turned up a few times. The chain combines TRBV6-1 with TRBJ2-3; TRBD2 agrees at 16 bases. This CDR3 spans 17 amino acids. Looked up from germline, CDR1 is MNHNS and CDR2 is SASEGT. V shed 6 bases and J 4 bases; nucleotides not matched to a gene: 7. This CDR3 reads CASSGTSGRARPDTQYF. Here the CDR3 DNA reads TGTGCCAGCAGCGGGACTAGCGGGAGGGCCAGGCCAGATACGCAGTATTTT.

The chain employs TRBV10-3 and TRBJ1-1, with D tentatively TRBD1 (5 bases). The CDR3 totals 16 residues. V lost 4 bases, J lost 4 bases, and 19 bases lay in between. CDR1 and CDR2 (germline): ENHRY, SYGVKD. The CDR3 nucleotides read TGTGCCATCAGTGGAATGCCGGGACGCAGAAGCACTGAAGCTTTCTTT. Amino acids: CAISGMPGRRSTEAFF.

This clonotype appeared many times. The chain has TRBV7-2 and TRBJ1-4, with a weak D call TRBD1 (6 bases). Germline loops: CDR1 SGHTA, CDR2 FQGNSA. The V end lost 2 bases, the J end lost 4 bases, and 11 bases lay between the germline ends. The CDR3 loop spans 15 amino acids. CDR3 bases: TGTGCCAGCAGCTTATCGGGGGCTCTTAATGAAAAACTGTTTTTT. Its protein product is CASSLSGALNEKLFF.

This sequence joins TRBV12-3 or TRBV12-4 and TRBJ1-1; no reliable D call. The CDR3 is 13 amino acids. The germline V and J ends were trimmed by 5 bases and 4 bases, with 11 bases remaining between them. CDR3 DNA: TGTGCCAGCAGTCATCAGTACGGCACTGAAGCTTTCTTT. It codes for CASSHQYGTEAFF.

This rearrangement joins TRBV9 to TRBJ2-7; D is perhaps TRBD1 (6 bases). Germline-derived CDR1 and CDR2 are SGDLS and YYNGEE. V dropped 0 bases and J dropped 1 base, with 8 bases sitting between them. The CDR3 contains 14 residues. CDR3 DNA: TGTGCCAGCAGCGTAGGGGGGCAGTCCTACGAGCAGTACTTC. It translates to CASSVGGQSYEQYF.

The chain carries TRBV9 and TRBJ2-5, with 10 bases that match TRBD2. After removal of 5 bases from V and 2 bases from J, the junction contained 6 bases not matched to a gene. This CDR3 has 15 amino acids. Per the germline V gene, CDR1 is SGDLS and CDR2 is YYNGEE. The CDR3 nucleotides read TGTGCCAGCAGTCTAGCGGGGGTGTTACAAGAGACCCAGTACTTC. This gives the protein CASSLAGVLQETQYF.

This clonotype was observed at least ten times. The CDR3 here is CASSRSTGDTYGYTF. The CDR3 DNA follows: TGTGCCAGCAGTCGATCTACAGGGGACACTTACGGCTACACCTTC. V and J are TRBV5-6 and TRBJ1-2, with TRBD1 identical over 7 bases. In germline, CDR1 is SGHDT, CDR2 YYEEEE. The trim removed 5 bases at V and 8 bases at J, leaving 15 bases unmatched. The CDR3 extends over 15 amino acids.

The chain recombines TRBV12-3 or TRBV12-4 with TRBJ2-7; D may be TRBD2 (6 bases). Trimming shortened V by 3 bases and J by 1 base, and 22 bases separated the two germline ends. The CDR3 sequence is 18 residues long. As DNA, the CDR3 is TGTGCCAGCAGTTTCCCCCGCGGGGAGTCCCGGTGGTCCTACGAGCAGTACTTC. Translation: CASSFPRGESRWSYEQYF.

The sample holds many counts of this clonotype. The chain joins TRBV7-2 to TRBJ2-1; TRBD2 might be the D (5 bases). The V gene lost 9 bases and the J gene lost 5 bases, with 14 bases spanning the gap. The CDR3 consists of 13 residues. Germline-derived CDR1 and CDR2 are SGHTA and FQGNSA. The CDR3 sequence: CASKLGPNNEQFF. CDR3 bases: TGTGCCAGTAAACTAGGGCCGAACAATGAGCAGTTCTTC.

This clonotype showed up many times. This rearrangement joins TRBV30 to TRBJ2-1; D gene ambiguous. The CDR3 totals 14 residues. V lost 5 bases to trimming and J lost 0 bases, with 11 bases between them. Germline V CDR1 and CDR2: GTSNPN, SVGIG (reference sequence). CDR3 in DNA: TGTGCCTGGTCGCAAGGGCTCTCCTACAATGAGCAGTTCTTC. It yields the protein CAWSQGLSYNEQFF.

This clonotype was found many times. The gene calls are TRBV18 and TRBJ1-2; TRBD1 matches at 7 bases. With V trimmed by 3 bases and J by 3 bases, 1 base remained unmatched. CDR3 length: 13 residues. Germline-derived CDR1 and CDR2 are KGHSH and LQKENI. CDR3 DNA sequence: TGTGCCAGCTCACCGGGGACAGACTATGGCTACACCTTC. Its translation is CASSPGTDYGYTF.

This rearrangement joins TRBV20-1 to TRBJ1-2; D call uncertain. Trimming removed 5 bases at V and 5 bases at J, with 21 bases between. CDR3 length: 15 amino acids. In germline, CDR1 is DFQATT, CDR2 SNEGSKA (reference sequence). CDR3 in amino acids: CSAPGPGPTRYGYTF. CDR3 coding DNA: TGCAGTGCTCCCGGTCCTGGACCGACCCGATATGGCTACACCTTC.

This clonotype has at least ten counts. CDR3 DNA: TGTGCCAGCAGCCTCAAACGGGGGGTGAGCGAGCAGTACTTC. Its translation: CASSLKRGVSEQYF. The V call is TRBV11-2, the J call TRBJ2-7; 7 bases fit TRBD2. The CDR3 is 14 residues long. V gave up 5 bases and J gave up 6 bases; unmatched junction bases: 10. CDR1 and CDR2 from the germline V gene are SGHAT and FQNNGV.